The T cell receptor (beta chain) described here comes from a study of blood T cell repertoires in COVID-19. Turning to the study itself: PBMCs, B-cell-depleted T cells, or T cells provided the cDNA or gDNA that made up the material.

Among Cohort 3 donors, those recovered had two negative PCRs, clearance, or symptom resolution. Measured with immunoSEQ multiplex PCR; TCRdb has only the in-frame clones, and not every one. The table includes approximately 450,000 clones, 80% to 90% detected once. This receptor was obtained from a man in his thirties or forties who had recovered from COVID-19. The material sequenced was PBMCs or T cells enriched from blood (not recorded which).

Here the CDR3 reads CASSEPLPRRETDTQYF. The CDR3 nucleotides read TGTGCCAGCAGTGAACCACTTCCTCGTCGGGAGACAGATACGCAGTATTTT. The chain uses TRBV6-4 and TRBJ2-3; D is perhaps TRBD2 (6 bases). This CDR3 spans 17 amino acids. V shed 3 bases and J shed 3 bases, with 19 bases lying between them. Germline values: CDR1 MRHNA, CDR2 SNTAGT.